One sample yielded the 10 T cell receptor beta chains listed below, sequenced in a study of blood T cell repertoires in COVID-19. Produced via immunoSEQ multiplex PCR; TCRdb's table is partial and in-frame only. The sample has roughly 86,000 clones, roughly nine tenths seen once. The sample consisted of peripheral blood. The receptors were gathered from a man aged 45 to 65 with active or convalescent COVID-19.

This rearrangement joins TRBV5-1 to TRBJ2-3, with D perhaps TRBD2 (7 bases). Trimming cost V 4 bases and J 2 bases, with 11 bases left between them. The germline V gene encodes CDR1 SGHRS and CDR2 YFSETQ. The CDR3 covers 14 residues. CDR3 DNA sequence: TGCGCCAGCAGCAGGGGGGGTTTCACAGATACGCAGTATTTT. It yields the protein CASSRGGFTDTQYF.

The chain recombines TRBV14 with TRBJ1-2; D gene unclear. Germline V gives CDR1 SGHDN, CDR2 FVKESK. Trimming cost V 4 bases and J 2 bases, with 5 bases left between them. The CDR3 is made up of 12 amino acids. CDR3 nucleotide sequence: TGTGCCAGCAGCCCCTCGAACTATGGCTACACCTTC. This sequence encodes CASSPSNYGYTF.

V is TRBV28 and J is TRBJ2-1; weak D call: TRBD1 (6 bases). CDR1 and CDR2 (germline): MDHEN, SYDVKM. Trimming took 3 bases from V and 3 from J, leaving 12 bases between them. This CDR3 is 15 amino acids long. The CDR3 protein is CASSFTGQLYNEQFF. In DNA, the CDR3 is TGTGCCAGCAGTTTTACAGGGCAACTCTACAATGAGCAGTTCTTC.

V gene TRBV4-3 combines with J gene TRBJ1-2; D call uncertain. Between the trimmed V and J ends, which lost 0 bases and 2 bases, there was a span of 13 bases. Germline CDR1 reads LGHNA; CDR2 reads YSLEER. There are 16 residues in the CDR3. CDR3 in DNA: TGCGCCAGCAGCCAAGATGCAGGTATCCTAAACTATGGCTACACCTTC. Translation gives CASSQDAGILNYGYTF.

This chain joins TRBV27 and TRBJ1-2; a possible D gene is TRBD1 (5 bases). V was shortened by 2 bases and J by 7 bases, with 11 bases between the two germline ends. CDR3 length: 13 residues. The germline gives CDR1 MNHEY, CDR2 SMNVEV (reference sequence). This CDR3 reads CASSLGQGTGYTF. The CDR3 bases are TGTGCCAGCAGTTTAGGCCAGGGCACTGGCTACACCTTC.

The J gene is TRBJ2-1, the V gene TRBV25-1; 11 nucleotides agree with TRBD2. Per germline, CDR1 MGHDK and CDR2 SYGVNS. Trimming cost V 3 bases and J 4 bases; bases outside gene matches: 5. The CDR3 has 16 amino acids. The CDR3 here is CASSEGLAVPYNEQFF. CDR3 nucleotide sequence: TGTGCCAGCAGTGAGGGACTAGCGGTTCCGTACAATGAGCAGTTCTTC.

The chain combines TRBV3-1 (or the pseudogene TRBV3-2) with TRBJ2-2, with D possibly being TRBD1 (5 bases). CDR3 length: 16 residues. The germline CDR1 and CDR2 sequences are LGHDT and YNNKEL (reference sequence). The V gene lost 2 bases and the J gene lost 1 base, with 11 bases spanning the gap. The DNA for the CDR3 is TGTGCCAGCAGCCAAACCAGGGCCCGGAACACCGGGGAGCTGTTTTTT. Protein product: CASSQTRARNTGELFF.

The sample holds one count of this clone. This chain joins TRBV19 and TRBJ2-3, with D possibly TRBD2 on 5 matching bases. The V gene lost 9 bases and the J gene lost 3 bases, with 16 bases spanning the gap. Germline values: CDR1 LNHDA, CDR2 SQIVND (reference sequence). The CDR3 is 14 amino acids. CDR3 region: CASLSRTGTDTQYF. The DNA of the CDR3 is TGTGCCAGCCTGAGCCGGACGGGGACAGATACGCAGTATTTT.

V gene TRBV7-9 combines with J gene TRBJ2-5, with 8 bases lining up with TRBD2. Germline CDR1 is SEHNR and CDR2 is FQNEAQ (reference sequence). J lost 2 bases, V lost 4 bases, and 6 bases had no gene match. This CDR3 comprises 15 residues. Here the CDR3 DNA reads TGTGCCAGCAGCTCCGGGGGGGCCTGGCAAGAGACCCAGTACTTC. Residues: CASSSGGAWQETQYF. The full variable domain, in which reference TRBV7-9 and TRBJ2-5 provide the parts outside the CDR3, is DTGVSQNPRHKITKRGQNVTFRCDPISEHNRLYWYRQTLGQGPEFLTYFQNEAQLEKSRLLSDRFSAERPKGSFSTLEIQRTEQGDSAMYLCASSSGGAWQETQYFGPGTRLLVL.

This chain joins TRBV19 and TRBJ1-1, with 8 nucleotides matching TRBD1. The trim removed 10 bases at V and 7 bases at J, leaving 14 bases unmatched. The CDR3 consists of 14 residues. The germline CDR1 and CDR2 sequences are LNHDA and SQIVND (reference sequence). CDR3 sequence reads: CATLDRDHFGEAFF. DNA of the CDR3: TGTGCCACCTTGGACAGGGACCACTTTGGTGAAGCTTTCTTT.